Below are 12 T cell receptor beta chains sequenced from a single sample in a study of CD8+ T cells in alopecia areata. Following extraction, RNA underwent reverse transcription to cDNA, which served as the sequencing template. Profiling relied on immunoSEQ multiplex PCR, and the TCRdb table lists in-frame clones only, not all of them. The sample includes 90,000 to 150,000 clones, 53% of them seen just once. Treatment described: oral pan-JAK inhibitor, 5-10 mg twice daily. Sequenced here: CD4+ T cells sorted from blood, sampled at week 4, from a patient treated with tofacitinib. The source is a human donor with alopecia areata.

This clone was seen only a few times. This sequence joins TRBV29-1 and TRBJ2-7; tentatively, D is TRBD2 (5 bases). Per the germline V gene, CDR1 is SQVTM and CDR2 is ANQGSEA. This CDR3 comprises 13 residues. V shed 3 bases and J shed 3 bases, with 12 bases lying between them. The CDR3 protein is CSVDKGSGYEQYF. DNA of the CDR3: TGCAGCGTTGATAAGGGCAGCGGCTACGAGCAGTACTTC.

J is TRBJ2-2 and V is TRBV4-1; D unresolved. Trimming pared 0 bases from V and 13 bases from J, leaving 18 bases between. Germline V gives CDR1 MGHRA, CDR2 YSYEKL. This CDR3 is built from 15 residues. CDR3 nucleotide sequence: TGCGCCAGCAGCCAAGAGGGTGGTGGATTAGGGATGCTGTTTTTT. Translated, it gives CASSQEGGGLGMLFF.

At least ten counts were recorded for this clone. The V gene is TRBV2, the J gene TRBJ1-1; D is ambiguous. This CDR3 is built from 14 residues. V was trimmed by 2 bases and J by 1 base, leaving 8 bases between them. Germline CDR1 reads SNHLY; CDR2 reads FYNNEI. The CDR3 nucleotides are TGTGCCAGCAGTGAATTAATCGCGAACACTGAAGCTTTCTTT. Residues: CASSELIANTEAFF.

The chain is built from TRBV5-1 and TRBJ2-3; D possibly corresponds to TRBD2 (6 bases). CDR3 size: 14 residues. Germline V lookup: CDR1 SGHRS, CDR2 YFSETQ. V was cut by 4 bases and J by 2 bases, with 11 bases left in between. The chain's CDR3 is CASSAGPSTDTQYF. DNA for the CDR3: TGCGCCAGCAGCGCGGGGCCATCCACAGATACGCAGTATTTT.

The table lists this clone with a few counts. The V gene is TRBV14, the J gene TRBJ1-2; D is undetermined. Germline-derived CDR1 and CDR2 are SGHDN and FVKESK. Deletions cut 1 base from V and 4 bases from J, with 7 bases between. The CDR3 covers 13 residues. CDR3 bases: TGTGCCAGCAGCCAAGGAGGGTTCTATGGCTACACCTTC. This codes for CASSQGGFYGYTF.

The genes are TRBV7-2 and TRBJ2-1; D uncertain. Trimming took 5 bases from V and 6 from J, leaving 8 bases between them. The V gene's germline CDR1 is SGHTA and CDR2 FQGNSA. This CDR3 comprises 12 residues. CDR3 sequence (DNA): TGTGCCAGCAGCCTTGCTTTCAATGAGCAGTTCTTC. It specifies CASSLAFNEQFF.

The chain links TRBV30 to TRBJ1-2; no definite D call. Trimming cost V 0 bases and J 8 bases, with 10 bases left between them. The germline V gene encodes CDR1 GTSNPN and CDR2 SVGIG (reference sequence). The CDR3 extends over 12 amino acids. CDR3 loop: CAWSVRGKGYTF. CDR3 nucleotides: TGTGCCTGGAGTGTACGAGGAAAGGGCTACACCTTC.

This clone came up a few times. This chain uses TRBV10-3 with TRBJ2-1; TRBD2 matches 13 bases. This CDR3 has 18 residues. V trimming: 0 bases; J trimming: 7 bases; junction bases outside the gene matches: 9. Germline values: CDR1 ENHRY, CDR2 SYGVKD. CDR3 sequence: CAISESLGTSGVGNEQFF. The CDR3 DNA is TGTGCCATCAGTGAGTCGTTGGGGACTAGCGGGGTGGGGAATGAGCAGTTCTTC.

This clone occurred a few times. The chain recombines TRBV30 with TRBJ2-2; maybe TRBD1 (5 bases). V lost 1 base and J lost 4, with 10 bases in between. The length of the CDR3 is 14 residues. CDR1 GTSNPN and CDR2 SVGIG come from the germline V gene (reference sequence). This CDR3 reads CAWSGQTSTGELFF. In DNA, the CDR3 is TGTGCCTGGAGTGGACAGACCAGCACCGGGGAGCTGTTTTTT.

The chain has TRBV29-1 and TRBJ2-3; D remains unclear. This CDR3 has 13 amino acids. Germline CDR1 reads SQVTM; CDR2 reads ANQGSEA. V lost 5 bases to trimming and J lost 4 bases, with 13 bases between them. The DNA for the CDR3 is TGCAGCGTTAAGAAAACCTTGTCAGATACGCAGTATTTT. Residues: CSVKKTLSDTQYF.

This clone was detected a few times. The V call is TRBV29-1, the J call TRBJ1-6; the match to TRBD1 covers 9 bases. CDR3 length: 14 residues. Germline lookup yields CDR1 SQVTM and CDR2 ANQGSEA. The V segment lost 5 bases and the J segment 6 bases; nucleotides outside the gene matches: 5. CDR3 region: CSVRQGGLNSPLHF. The CDR3 region has the DNA TGCAGCGTTAGACAGGGGGGCCTTAATTCACCCCTCCACTTT.

This clone was seen a few times. The rearrangement joins TRBV29-1 to TRBJ2-5, with a possible D match to TRBD2 (5 bases). This CDR3 contains 10 residues. V was shortened by 6 bases and J by 8 bases, with 10 bases between the two germline ends. CDR1 and CDR2 (germline): SQVTM, ANQGSEA. As DNA, the CDR3 is TGCAGCGTCGACGAGGGTACCCAGTACTTC. Translating it yields CSVDEGTQYF.